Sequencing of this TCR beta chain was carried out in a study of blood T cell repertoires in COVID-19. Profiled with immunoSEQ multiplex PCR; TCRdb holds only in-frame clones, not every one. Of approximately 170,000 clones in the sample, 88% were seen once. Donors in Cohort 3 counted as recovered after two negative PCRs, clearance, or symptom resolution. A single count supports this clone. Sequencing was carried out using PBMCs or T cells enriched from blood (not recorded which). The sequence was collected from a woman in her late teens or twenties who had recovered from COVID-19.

The CDR3 protein is CASSQGAGDLNTEAFF. DNA of the CDR3: TGTGCCAGCAGCCAAGGGGCAGGGGACCTGAACACTGAAGCTTTCTTT. V gene TRBV4-2 combines with J gene TRBJ1-1, with TRBD1 as a possible D gene (6 bases). This CDR3 comprises 16 residues. From germline, CDR1 is LGHNA and CDR2 YNFKEQ. The V end was cut by 1 base, the J end by 0 bases, with 12 bases between.